Each of the 28 T cell receptor beta chains below was sequenced from the same sample in a study of spatial heterogeneity in lung cancer. Points from the study as a whole: Tumor mutation counts were tracked by expanded intratumoral alpha and beta TCR counts.

Time point indicated: sample taken at primary tumor resection. No antigens are known for them. TCRdb reprocessed the 5' RACE reads via MiXCR and lists one record per CDR3 protein. The data hold some 100,000 distinct CDR3 sequences, with around 4.8% observed a single time. The specimen comprised lung tumor tissue, sampled at surgery. Every receptor here comes from a male donor with early-stage non-small cell lung cancer.

Turning to this clonotype: This may be a read error, as it is one base from a much larger clone. The V gene is TRBV3-1, the J gene TRBJ2-5; possible D gene TRBD2, 6 bases. Trimming removed 4 bases at V and 4 bases at J, with 16 bases between. CDR1 is LGHDT, CDR2 YNNKEL, per germline (reference sequence). The CDR3 runs 15 residues. The CDR3 region is CASSRFTGGTETQYF. CDR3 bases: TGTGCCAGCAGCCGATTCACCGGAGGGACAGAGACCCAGTACTTC.

There are a few counts of this clonotype. The chain couples TRBV7-2 to TRBJ2-6; D call uncertain. Germline V gives CDR1 SGHTA, CDR2 FQGNSA. V lost 6 bases to trimming and J lost 0 bases, with 12 bases between them. The CDR3 is made up of 16 amino acids. CDR3 protein: CASRPGVDSGANVLTF. The CDR3, as DNA: TGTGCCAGCAGGCCTGGGGTGGACTCTGGGGCCAACGTCCTGACTTTC.

This clonotype was found many times. V is TRBV11-2 and J is TRBJ2-3; D possibly corresponds to TRBD1 (5 bases). CDR1 and CDR2 (germline): SGHAT, FQNNGV. Trimming removed 4 bases from V and 4 bases from J, with 9 bases in between. This CDR3 is built from 13 residues. The CDR3 region has the DNA TGTGCCAGCAGCTCAGGGTACGCAGATACGCAGTATTTT. It translates to CASSSGYADTQYF.

There are many counts of this clonotype. This CDR3 is CASSYGTGLLGNEQFF. CDR3 in DNA: TGTGCCAGCAGCTACGGGACAGGGTTATTGGGTAATGAGCAGTTCTTC. V gene TRBV9 combines with J gene TRBJ2-1; 9 bases line up with TRBD1. The CDR3 spans 16 residues. The V gene's germline CDR1 is SGDLS and CDR2 YYNGEE. The junction had 12 bases not matched to a gene; V was cut back by 4 bases and J by 7 bases.

This clonotype has a count of ten or more. The CDR3, as DNA: TGTGCCAGCGGTTCACCCCTCCACTTT. It encodes CASGSPLHF. This chain connects TRBV2 to TRBJ1-6; no clear D gene. Germline assignment: CDR1 SNHLY and CDR2 FYNNEI. V shed 8 bases and J shed 9 bases, with 2 bases lying between them. The CDR3 totals 9 residues.

This clonotype has just a few counts. This chain joins TRBV3-1 and TRBJ2-1; D call uncertain. This CDR3 is 14 amino acids long. V dropped 3 bases and J dropped 1 base, with 7 bases sitting between them. Germline lookup yields CDR1 LGHDT and CDR2 YNNKEL (reference sequence). CDR3 bases: TGTGCCAGCAGCCATCTCCGGTCCTACAATGAGCAGTTCTTC. Protein: CASSHLRSYNEQFF.

This clonotype showed up many times. The chain combines TRBV7-9 with TRBJ1-6, with a possible D match to TRBD1 (5 bases). Trimming removed 4 bases at V and 4 bases at J, with 11 bases between. CDR1 is SEHNR, CDR2 FQNEAQ, per germline (reference sequence). The CDR3 loop spans 15 amino acids. This chain's CDR3 is CASSYGTAYNSPLHF. CDR3 coding DNA: TGTGCCAGCAGCTATGGGACCGCTTATAATTCACCCCTCCACTTT.

Many counts were recorded for this clonotype. The chain employs TRBV12-3 or TRBV12-4 and TRBJ2-3; 7 nucleotides align to TRBD1. The CDR3 runs to 15 residues. Trimming cost V 4 bases and J 5 bases; bases outside gene matches: 9. CDR3 amino acids: CASSSQGVFRDTQYF. The CDR3 DNA follows: TGTGCCAGCAGTTCCCAGGGGGTGTTTCGAGATACGCAGTATTTT.

This clonotype occurred many times. V gene TRBV28 combines with J gene TRBJ2-3, with TRBD2 matching over 7 bases. Per germline, CDR1 MDHEN and CDR2 SYDVKM. V lost 7 bases and J lost 2; bases outside the gene matches: 6. The CDR3 has 14 residues. CDR3 sequence (DNA): TGTGCCAGCACCTCAGCGGGGCTCACAGATACGCAGTATTTT. It translates to CASTSAGLTDTQYF.

The sample holds many counts of this clonotype. V and J are TRBV7-9 and TRBJ2-5; D gene unclear. Germline loops: CDR1 SEHNR, CDR2 FQNEAQ (reference sequence). The germline V and J ends were trimmed by 5 bases and 4 bases, with 8 bases remaining between them. The CDR3 runs 12 residues. The CDR3 reads CASSRDPETQYF. In DNA form, the CDR3 reads TGTGCCAGCAGCCGAGATCCAGAGACCCAGTACTTC.

This clonotype was observed at least ten times. The chain combines TRBV20-1 with TRBJ1-3; D possibly corresponds to TRBD1 (6 bases). Germline lookup yields CDR1 DFQATT and CDR2 SNEGSKA (reference sequence). V shed 3 bases and J shed 8 bases, with 14 bases lying between them. The CDR3 extends over 13 amino acids. CDR3 coding DNA: TGCAGTGCTAGTGCGAACAGGGTTGACACCATATATTTT. Amino acids: CSASANRVDTIYF.

This clonotype occurred many times. The rearrangement uses TRBV12-3 or TRBV12-4 and TRBJ2-3; no firm D call. V gave up 3 bases and J gave up 4 bases, with 17 bases separating them. The CDR3 runs 16 residues. CDR3 region: CASSFFGVSVADTQYF. CDR3 sequence (DNA): TGTGCCAGCAGTTTTTTTGGCGTCTCGGTGGCAGATACGCAGTATTTT.

Many counts were recorded for this clonotype. This chain links TRBV6-1 with TRBJ1-1, with 9 positions matching TRBD1. Germline V gene lookup returns CDR1 MNHNS and CDR2 SASEGT. The trim removed 7 bases at V and 3 bases at J, leaving 9 bases unmatched. The CDR3 runs to 15 residues. The CDR3 coding sequence is TGTGCCAGCAACAGACAGGGGGGAATTTACACTGAAGCTTTCTTT. It specifies CASNRQGGIYTEAFF.

This clonotype has a count of ten or more. This CDR3 is CASSRTATYEQYF. The DNA of the CDR3 is TGTGCCAGCAGCCGAACGGCAACCTACGAGCAGTACTTC. The genes are TRBV28 and TRBJ2-7; D remains ambiguous. V lost 6 bases and J lost 2, with 11 bases in between. Germline V gene data show CDR1 as MDHEN and CDR2 as SYDVKM. The CDR3 contains 13 residues. Drawing the rest from reference TRBV28 and TRBJ2-7, the complete variable domain is DVKVTQSSRYLVKRTGEKVFLECVQDMDHENMFWYRQDPGLGLRLIYFSYDVKMKEKGDIPEGYSVSREKKERFSLILESASTNQTSMYLCASSRTATYEQYFGPGTRLTVT.

This clonotype was recorded many times. This sequence joins TRBV29-1 and TRBJ1-1; D is unclear. Germline lookup yields CDR1 SQVTM and CDR2 ANQGSEA. There are 11 residues in the CDR3. V was pared by 2 bases and J by 3 bases, with 4 bases between. Here the CDR3 DNA reads TGCAGCGTTGAACTTCACACTGAAGCTTTCTTT. This gives the protein CSVELHTEAFF. The complete variable domain, with remaining parts taken from reference TRBV29-1 and TRBJ1-1, reads SAVISQKPSRDICQRGTSLTIQCQVDSQVTMMFWYRQQPGQSLTLIATANQGSEATYESGFVIDKFPISRPNLTFSTLTVSNMSPEDSSIYLCSVELHTEAFFGQGTRLTVV.

As for this clonotype: A much larger clonotype is one base distant, so this may be a read error. This chain uses TRBV7-2 with TRBJ2-3; TRBD2 aligns across 14 bases. In germline, CDR1 is SGHTA, CDR2 FQGNSA. This CDR3 comprises 18 residues. CDR3 sequence: CATSPRGTSGRTDSTQYF. The CDR3 bases are TGTGCCACCAGCCCAAGGGGGACTAGCGGGAGAACCGATAGTACGCAGTATTTT.

This clonotype was seen at least ten times. The junction departs from germline at one end; a sequencing error may be responsible. This rearrangement joins TRBV12-3 or TRBV12-4 to TRBJ1-1; 9 bases are a match to TRBD1. The CDR3 runs 13 residues. The DNA of the CDR3 is TGTGCCAGCAGTCCATTCTCCGACAGGGGGGTTGTCTTT. This gives the protein CASSPFSDRGVVF.

This clonotype was detected ten times or more. The CDR3 DNA reads TGTGCCAGCAGCCACAGGGGGCAAGGGAACGAGCAGTACTTC. As protein: CASSHRGQGNEQYF. The V call is TRBV3-1, the J call TRBJ2-7; 8 bases match TRBD1. CDR3 length: 14 amino acids. In germline, CDR1 is LGHDT, CDR2 YNNKEL (reference sequence). Trimming at V came to 3 bases and at J to 5 bases, leaving 6 bases not matched to a gene.

This clonotype was seen a few times. The chain couples TRBV11-2 to TRBJ2-3; tentatively, D is TRBD1 or TRBD2 (6 bases each). The CDR3 has 15 amino acids. Trimming took 8 bases from V and 6 from J, leaving 21 bases between them. Germline loops: CDR1 SGHAT, CDR2 FQNNGV. CDR3 sequence reads: CASRLTGAGYDTQYF. The DNA for the CDR3 is TGTGCCAGCCGATTAACGGGGGCCGGGTATGATACGCAGTATTTT.

This clonotype was seen at least ten times. The gene calls are TRBV5-1 and TRBJ2-3; 8 bases are a match to TRBD1. The CDR3 covers 15 residues. Germline CDR1 and CDR2: SGHRS and YFSETQ. V was clipped by 4 bases and J by 2 bases; unmatched bases: 6. The CDR3 DNA is TGCGCCAGCAGCATTGGACAGGGCGTCACAGATACGCAGTATTTT. Protein: CASSIGQGVTDTQYF.

Comment on this clonotype: One base away lies a much larger clone, so this may be a sequencing read error. The genes are TRBV2 and TRBJ2-1; 14 bases align to TRBD2. Per the germline V gene, CDR1 is SNHLY and CDR2 is FYNNEI. The CDR3 is 16 residues long. The CDR3 region is CTSSEGLAGVSNEQFF. The CDR3 nucleotides are TGTACCAGCAGTGAGGGACTAGCGGGAGTGAGCAATGAGCAGTTCTTC.

This clonotype was observed many times. The chain combines TRBV20-1 with TRBJ2-5; 10 bases are shared with TRBD1. CDR3 length: 14 amino acids. In germline, CDR1 is DFQATT, CDR2 SNEGSKA (reference sequence). The V segment lost 6 bases and the J segment 1 base; nucleotides outside the gene matches: 5. The CDR3: CSATGTGVQETQYF. The CDR3 coding sequence is TGCAGTGCCACCGGGACAGGGGTCCAAGAGACCCAGTACTTC.

This clonotype was found many times. V is TRBV12-3 or TRBV12-4 and J is TRBJ2-3; TRBD2 matches 11 bases. V shed 7 bases and J 6 bases; nucleotides not matched to a gene: 12. There are 16 residues in the CDR3. The CDR3 is CASTLYLAGGKDTQYF. The CDR3 coding sequence is TGTGCCAGCACATTATATTTAGCGGGAGGGAAGGATACGCAGTATTTT.

This clonotype has a handful of counts. This sequence joins TRBV6-5 and TRBJ1-4; D not resolved. V was clipped by 6 bases and J by 6 bases, with 11 bases between them. The CDR3 totals 13 residues. Germline V lookup: CDR1 MNHEY, CDR2 SVGAGI. CDR3 sequence: CASRRISDEKLFF. Written as DNA, the CDR3 is TGTGCCAGCAGGAGGATCAGTGATGAAAAACTGTTTTTT.

V is TRBV15 and J is TRBJ2-7; possible D gene TRBD1, 5 bases. V was clipped by 0 bases and J by 3 bases, with 12 bases between them. The germline V gene encodes CDR1 LNHNV and CDR2 YYDKDF (reference sequence). This CDR3 has 15 residues. The DNA of the CDR3 is TGTGCCACCAGCAGAGAGACAGCAACCCTCTACGAGCAGTACTTC. Its translation: CATSRETATLYEQYF.

This clonotype was picked up many times. The chain employs TRBV20-1 and TRBJ1-4; D not certain. CDR3 length equals 12 residues. The V gene lost 7 bases and the J gene lost 7 bases, with 13 bases spanning the gap. Looked up from germline, CDR1 is DFQATT and CDR2 is SNEGSKA (reference sequence). The CDR3: CSVIREGEKLFF. For the CDR3, the DNA is TGCAGTGTCATCCGGGAGGGTGAAAAACTGTTTTTT.

This clonotype showed up many times. This rearrangement joins TRBV15 to TRBJ2-1; TRBD2 agrees at 8 bases. The CDR3 covers 15 residues. Germline V lookup: CDR1 LNHNV, CDR2 YYDKDF (reference sequence). The ends lost 1 base at V and 6 bases at J; junction bases unmatched: 5. CDR3 amino acids: CATSRGSGTSNEQFF. The CDR3 DNA is TGTGCCACCAGCAGAGGTAGTGGGACTAGCAATGAGCAGTTCTTC.

This clonotype has at least ten counts. The gene calls are TRBV10-2 and TRBJ1-1, with 10 bases lining up with TRBD1. CDR1 and CDR2 (germline): WSHSY, SAAADI. This CDR3 is 15 amino acids long. V dropped 8 bases and J dropped 7; count of bases not matched to a gene: 13. CDR3 in DNA: TGCGCCAGCGTGACAGGGGGCGCGTATCGCCTTGAAGCTTTCTTT. Translation: CASVTGGAYRLEAFF.